Below, one T cell receptor beta chain is given with its context. As yet, its antigen is unknown. The data were produced by immunoSEQ multiplex PCR, yet TCRdb's version contains in-frame clones alone and is incomplete. Of some 69,000 clones listed, under 85% are singletons. After expansion with viral peptide pools in the ViraFEST assay, antigen-specific CD4+ T cells were sequenced. Scientists isolated CD4+ T cells after a roughly 10-day culture period ended. Nucleocapsid antibodies stayed negative before and after vaccination, showing no earlier SARS-CoV-2 infection. After approximately 2 million PBMC were placed in each well, they were cultured with around 10 IU/ml IL-2 and about 10 ug/ml peptides. This sample was taken from a study of vaccination effects on CD4 cells after COVID-19. Regarding the study as a whole: The study dataset contains few convalescent patients and includes no early post-infection timepoints. Marked clonal contraction of infection- and vaccine-induced clones was seen late after vaccination.

V dropped 0 bases and J dropped 5 bases, with 3 bases sitting between them. CDR1 is LNHDA, CDR2 SQIVND, per germline (reference sequence). The CDR3 is 12 amino acids. The rearrangement joins TRBV19 to TRBJ2-3; D gene unclear. This clonotype was obtained from a human donor who received a COVID-19 vaccine. Sequenced material: CD4+ T cells from PBMCs cultured with HCoV-NL63 spike peptides, taken before COVID-19 vaccination. CDR3 residues: CASSIDLDTQYF. CDR3 DNA: TGTGCCAGTAGTATAGATCTAGATACGCAGTATTTT. The full variable domain, in which reference TRBV19 and TRBJ2-3 provide the parts outside the CDR3, is DGGITQSPKYLFRKEGQNVTLSCEQNLNHDAMYWYRQDPGQGLRLIYYSQIVNDFQKGDIAEGYSVSREKKESFPLTVTSAQKNPTAFYLCASSIDLDTQYFGPGTRLTVL.